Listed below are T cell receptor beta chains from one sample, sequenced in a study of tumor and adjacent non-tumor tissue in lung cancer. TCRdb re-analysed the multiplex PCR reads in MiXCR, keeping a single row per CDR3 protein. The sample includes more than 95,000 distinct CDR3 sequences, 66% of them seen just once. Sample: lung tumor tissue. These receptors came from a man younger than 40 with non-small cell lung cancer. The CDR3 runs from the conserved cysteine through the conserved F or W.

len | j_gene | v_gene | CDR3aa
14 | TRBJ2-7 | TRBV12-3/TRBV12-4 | CASSFIPIGGEQYF
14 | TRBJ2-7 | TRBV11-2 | CASSLNSYAYEQYF
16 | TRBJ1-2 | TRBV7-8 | CASSPTGQTTNYGYTF
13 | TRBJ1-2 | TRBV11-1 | CTSSFRGYDGYTF
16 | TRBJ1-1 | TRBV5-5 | CASSLEAGVMNTEAFF
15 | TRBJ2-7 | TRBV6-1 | CASSPRDTGSYEQYF
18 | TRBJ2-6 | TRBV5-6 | CASSPLTGQSSGTNVLTF
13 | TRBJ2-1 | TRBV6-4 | CTSNEGDYNEQFF
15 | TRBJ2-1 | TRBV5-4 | CASSLAGTVYNVQFF
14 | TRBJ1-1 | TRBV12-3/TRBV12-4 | CASGSGPGMTESFF
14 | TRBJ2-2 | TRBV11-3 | CASRTGQDTGELFF
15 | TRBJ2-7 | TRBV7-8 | CASSLDGYYSYEQYF
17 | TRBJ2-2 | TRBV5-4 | CASSPAGAHGCTGELFF
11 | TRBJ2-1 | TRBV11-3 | CASSLAYEQFF
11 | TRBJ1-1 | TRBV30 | CAWTGNIEAIF
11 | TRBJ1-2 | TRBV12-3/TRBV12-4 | CASSVRTGYTF
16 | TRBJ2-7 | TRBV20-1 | CGASGGGGVIAYEHYF
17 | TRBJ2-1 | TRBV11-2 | CASSPQLAGISYNEQFF
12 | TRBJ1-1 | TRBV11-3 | CASSRCDSEAFF
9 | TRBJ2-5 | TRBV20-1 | CSAKETQYF
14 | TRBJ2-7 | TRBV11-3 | CASSSGQGAYEQYF
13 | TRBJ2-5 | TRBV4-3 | CASSQDLQGTQYF
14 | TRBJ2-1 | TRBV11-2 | CASSLRDWDDERYF
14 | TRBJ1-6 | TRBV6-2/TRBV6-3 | CASRPGGWNSPLHF
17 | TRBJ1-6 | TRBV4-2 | CASSQDGTGAWNSPLQF
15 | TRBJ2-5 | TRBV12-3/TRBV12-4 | CASSFWAGRKETQYF
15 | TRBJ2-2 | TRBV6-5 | CASSFDTCGIQELFF
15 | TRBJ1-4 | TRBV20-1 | CSARVVTGGREKLFF
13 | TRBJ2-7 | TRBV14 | CASSQSGSYEQYF
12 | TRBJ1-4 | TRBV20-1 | CSSRGQGRSPRF
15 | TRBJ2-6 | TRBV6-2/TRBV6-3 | CSSSPKGPGTNVLTF
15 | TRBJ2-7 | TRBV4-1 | CASSQDPSSGYEQYF
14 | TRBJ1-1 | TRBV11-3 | CASDSGPQRSEAFF
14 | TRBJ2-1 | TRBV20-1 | CSARLAGGHNEQFF
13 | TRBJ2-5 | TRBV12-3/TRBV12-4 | CASSLSSQETQYF
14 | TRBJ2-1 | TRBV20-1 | CSARNAGEHNEQLF
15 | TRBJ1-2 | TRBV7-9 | CASSPLYTSREGYTF
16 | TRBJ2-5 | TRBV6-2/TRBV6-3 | CASSYSTPLGGETQYF
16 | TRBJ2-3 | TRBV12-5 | CASVPAGRYVTDTQYF
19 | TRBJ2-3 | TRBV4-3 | CASSQESVGRSTGTDTQYF
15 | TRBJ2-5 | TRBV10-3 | CAISDGQAPQETQYF
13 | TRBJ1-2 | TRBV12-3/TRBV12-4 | CASSLEGSYGYTF
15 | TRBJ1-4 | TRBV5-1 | CTSSFTGAFNEKLFF
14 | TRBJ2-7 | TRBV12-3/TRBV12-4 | CASSPQDGAYEQYF
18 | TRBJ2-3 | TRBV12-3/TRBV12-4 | CASSWGLPGGPGLSTQYF
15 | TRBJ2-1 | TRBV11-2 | CASSYSVPSYNEQFF
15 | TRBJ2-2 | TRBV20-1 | CSARIARANTGKLFF
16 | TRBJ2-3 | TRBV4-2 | CASSQVGGARPDIQYF
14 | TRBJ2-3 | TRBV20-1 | CSANPGRLTDTHYF
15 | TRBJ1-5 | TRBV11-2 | CASSPHGVGNQPQHF